Listed below are T cell receptor beta chains from one sample, sequenced in a study of T cells in localized non-small cell lung cancer. Assay: immunoSEQ multiplex PCR; the TCRdb copy retains only in-frame clones and omits some. The table lists tens of thousands of clones, 86% of them singletons. This sample comprised peripheral blood, obtained before any cancer treatment. The receptors originated from an older male donor with stage III lung adenocarcinoma. Both conserved end residues are part of each CDR3. D genes are given only for firm matches. Size is omitted from some rows. Given values are once, few, many or a class for expanded clones.

clone_size d_call j_call cdr3_length v_call cdr3_nt cdr3_aa
. . TRBJ2-3 15 TRBV7-3 TGTGCCAGCAGCCCGACGGGGTATAGCACAGATACGCAGTATTTT CASSPTGYSTDTQYF
. TRBD2 TRBJ2-3 20 TRBV5-1 TGCGCCAGCAGCTCCCCGGGACTAGCGGGAGACACTTCCGGCACAGATACGCAGTATTTT CASSSPGLAGDTSGTDTQYF
. . TRBJ1-1 12 TRBV15 TGTGCCATCGGGGGTCTCGATACTGAAGCTTTCTTT CAIGGLDTEAFF
. . TRBJ1-1 15 TRBV18 TGTGCCAGCTCACCACTCGCCGGCTCGAACACTGAAGCTTTCTTT CASSPLAGSNTEAFF
. TRBD2 TRBJ2-2 16 TRBV6-5 TGTGCCAGCAGTTACTCAGGAGGACTAGCGGCCGGGGAGCTGTTTTTT CASSYSGGLAAGELFF
. TRBD2 TRBJ2-5 16 TRBV11-2 TGTGCCAGCAGCCCCTCAGCGGGAGGGCCGATAAAGACCCAGTACTTC CASSPSAGGPIKTQYF
. . TRBJ2-7 16 TRBV5-1 TGCGCCAGCAGCCCCCGGGACTCGGCGTACTCCTACGAGCAGTACTTC CASSPRDSAYSYEQYF
. TRBD1 TRBJ2-1 16 TRBV30 TGTGCCTGGAGCCGGACAGGGGGAAGCTCCTACAATGAGCAGTTCTTC CAWSRTGGSSYNEQFF
few TRBD2 TRBJ2-7 16 TRBV5-1 TGCGCCAGCAGCTTGGAGTCTAGCGGGATCACCTACGAGCAGTACTTC CASSLESSGITYEQYF
. . TRBJ2-1 12 TRBV6-5 TGTGCCAGCAGGTCCAGGGCTAGTCTGCAGTTCTTC CASRSRASLQFF
. . TRBJ1-1 14 TRBV5-1 TGCGCCAGCAGCTTTTCAGGAGGGAACACTGAAGCTTTCTTT CASSFSGGNTEAFF
medium-sized TRBD2 TRBJ2-4 16 TRBV14 TGTGCCAGCAGCTGGACTAGCGGGGGTTCCAAAAACATTCAGTACTTC CASSWTSGGSKNIQYF
. . TRBJ1-1 12 TRBV6-5 TGTGCCAGCAGGGCAGGGTTGTCTGAAGCTTTCTTT CASRAGLSEAFF
few . TRBJ1-5 15 TRBV13 TGTGCCAGCAGCTTAGGAGGGGTCGGCAATCAGCCCCAGCATTTT CASSLGGVGNQPQHF
. . TRBJ2-2 14 TRBV6-6 TGTGCCAGCGGGCTCTTGGCGAACACCGGGGAGCTGTTTTTT CASGLLANTGELFF
. . TRBJ2-3 13 TRBV9 TGTGCCAGCAGCGTAGATAGGGGAGATACGCAGTATTTT CASSVDRGDTQYF
. TRBD2 TRBJ2-7 15 TRBV6-5 TGTGCCAGCAGTTACGGGGAGGGGCGGAGCTACGAGCAGTACTTC CASSYGEGRSYEQYF
once TRBD2 TRBJ2-1 12 TRBV29-1 TGCAGCGTCGGACTAGCATCACACGAGCAGTTCTTC CSVGLASHEQFF
. . TRBJ1-5 14 TRBV6-1 TGTGCCAGCAGTGAAATGGGGGTTAATCAGCCCCAGCATTTT CASSEMGVNQPQHF
. . TRBJ1-4 15 TRBV5-6 TGTGCCAGCAGCGGGGACATCTCAACTAATGAAAAACTGTTTTTT CASSGDISTNEKLFF
. . TRBJ2-1 13 TRBV5-1 TGCGCCAGCTCTCAGGACATCGTTAATGAGCAGTTCTTC CASSQDIVNEQFF
. . TRBJ2-6 14 TRBV5-6 TGTGCCAGCAGCTTCGCCTCTGGGGCCAACGTCCTGACTTTC CASSFASGANVLTF
. TRBD1 TRBJ2-7 16 TRBV4-2 TGTGCCAGCAGCCAAGAGGTGGGACAGGCCGTAGCTTGGCAGTACTTC CASSQEVGQAVAWQYF
few . TRBJ1-4 14 TRBV4-1 TGCGCCAGCAGCCAAGGGACGGGTAATGAAAAACTGTTTTTT CASSQGTGNEKLFF
. . TRBJ1-6 12 TRBV6-1 TGTGCCAGCAGTAATCCACTTTCACCCCTCCACTTT CASSNPLSPLHF
. . TRBJ2-5 12 TRBV6-6 TGTGCCAGCGAGCGGGTGGGGGAGACCCAGTACTTC CASERVGETQYF
. . TRBJ2-3 13 TRBV7-9 TGTGCCAGCAGCTTTCGGGGCACAGATACGCAGTATTTT CASSFRGTDTQYF
. . TRBJ1-5 13 TRBV6-5 TGTGCCAGCAGCCACCCCCGGGACCAGCCCCAGCATTTT CASSHPRDQPQHF
few TRBD1 TRBJ2-2 17 TRBV7-8 TGTGCCAGCAGCTTAGCGAGGCGACAGGGGGTTCACGGGGAGCTGTTTTTT CASSLARRQGVHGELFF
few . TRBJ2-3 16 TRBV9 TGTGCCAGCAGCGTTACCGGGACTCCAAGCACAGATACGCAGTATTTT CASSVTGTPSTDTQYF
once TRBD2 TRBJ2-1 13 TRBV6-6 TGTGCCAGCAGTTACTCTCTAGCGGGGGGTCAGTTCTTC CASSYSLAGGQFF
. . TRBJ2-7 13 TRBV5-4 TGTGCCAGCAGCGTGCGGGACGCCTACGAGCAGTACTTC CASSVRDAYEQYF
. . TRBJ2-1 14 TRBV6-5 TGTGCCAGCAGTTCGACAGCCTCCTACAATGAGCAGTTCTTC CASSSTASYNEQFF
once . TRBJ1-2 14 TRBV7-8 TGTGCCAGCAGCTCAGCGGAGGGGCACTATGGCTACACCTTC CASSSAEGHYGYTF
. TRBD1 TRBJ1-5 14 TRBV29-1 TGCAGCGTCCAGACAGGGGTAGGCAATCAACCCCAGCATTTT CSVQTGVGNQPQHF
. . TRBJ1-5 21 TRBV19 TGTGCCAGTAGTGGGGCATTTTGGACTCGAGGGATCCCGACCCTAAATCAGCCCCAGCATTTT CASSGAFWTRGIPTLNQPQHF
few TRBD1 TRBJ1-5 13 TRBV6-1 TGTGCCAGCTCGGACAGGGGGCATCAGCCCCAGCATTTT CASSDRGHQPQHF
. . TRBJ1-2 12 TRBV11-1 TGTGCCAGCATCTCTACAGGGTATGGCTACACCTTC CASISTGYGYTF
. . TRBJ2-1 14 TRBV10-3 TGTGCCATCAGTGATTTATCCGTCAACAATGAGCAGTTCTTC CAISDLSVNNEQFF
. . TRBJ1-3 16 TRBV14 TGTGCCAGCAGCCAAGATAGAGTAGTCACTGGAAACACCATATATTTT CASSQDRVVTGNTIYF
. . TRBJ1-1 15 TRBV19 TGTGCCAGTAGTACCCTACAGGGAGGAGATACTGAAGCTTTCTTT CASSTLQGGDTEAFF
. . TRBJ2-5 17 TRBV7-7 TGTGCTAGCAGCTTAGCTGGGGCAGGGACGAGACAAGAGACCCAGTACTTC CASSLAGAGTRQETQYF
once TRBD2 TRBJ2-1 18 TRBV7-9 TGTGCCAGCAGCTTAGCGGAGGGACTAGCGCTGACCTACAATGAGCAGTTCTTC CASSLAEGLALTYNEQFF
. . TRBJ2-3 15 TRBV6-1 TGTGCCAGCAGCGCCTCTCGCGGGGGCACAGATACGCAGTATTTT CASSASRGGTDTQYF
. . TRBJ1-1 13 TRBV18 TGTGCCAGCTCACCGGGAAGGGAAAGTGAAGCTTTCTTT CASSPGRESEAFF
once TRBD1 TRBJ2-7 15 TRBV5-6 TGTGCCAGCAGCTTGGACGGGACAGGGTCGTACGAGCAGTACTTC CASSLDGTGSYEQYF
. . TRBJ1-2 13 TRBV28 TGTGCCAGCACCCGGGACTCTAACTATGGCTACACCTTC CASTRDSNYGYTF
. TRBD1 TRBJ1-2 14 TRBV7-9 TGTGCCAGCAGCCTGGGACAGGGGGCTTATGGCTACACCTTC CASSLGQGAYGYTF
. . TRBJ1-4 16 TRBV5-1 TGCGCCAGCAGCTTGGCCACAGGGCAGGCTAATGAAAAACTGTTTTTT CASSLATGQANEKLFF
few . TRBJ2-3 16 TRBV11-3 TGTGCCAGCAGCTCCCGGGCCTCCGACGGGACAGATACGCAGTATTTT CASSSRASDGTDTQYF
. . TRBJ1-1 16 TRBV6-1 TGTGCCAGCAGTGAAGAATTGGTGGGGGGGCGAACTGAAGCTTTCTTT CASSEELVGGRTEAFF
. . TRBJ1-4 14 TRBV5-4 TGTGCCAGCAGCTTGGCGGGAGGTAATGAAAAACTGTTTTTT CASSLAGGNEKLFF
. TRBD1 TRBJ1-3 17 TRBV9 TGTGCCAGCAGCGTAGCGGGGACAGTCAACTCTGGAAACACCATATATTTT CASSVAGTVNSGNTIYF
. TRBD1 TRBJ2-2 17 TRBV4-1 TGCGCCAGCAGCCAGGACGTCGGGACAGGGGTGACCGGGGAGCTGTTTTTT CASSQDVGTGVTGELFF
. TRBD2 TRBJ2-5 16 TRBV25-1 TGTGCCAGCAGGAAACTAGCGGGATCCGGCGGGGAGACCCAGTACTTC CASRKLAGSGGETQYF
. . TRBJ1-4 12 TRBV2 TGTGCCAGCAATCGAAATAATGAAAAACTGTTTTTT CASNRNNEKLFF
. . TRBJ1-1 14 TRBV7-2 TGTGCCAGCAGCACCCTTCAGGGGCGAACTGAAGCTTTCTTT CASSTLQGRTEAFF
. TRBD2 TRBJ2-3 17 TRBV2 TGTGCCAGCATGGGCTCTAGCGGGGGGCCAAGCACAGATACGCAGTATTTT CASMGSSGGPSTDTQYF
once . TRBJ1-2 14 TRBV28 TGTGCCAGCAGTTTAGTTACCGGAAGCTATGGCTACACCTTC CASSLVTGSYGYTF
once . TRBJ2-2 13 TRBV6-9 TGTGCCAGCAGTGACAGAGACACCGGGGAGCTGTTTTTT CASSDRDTGELFF